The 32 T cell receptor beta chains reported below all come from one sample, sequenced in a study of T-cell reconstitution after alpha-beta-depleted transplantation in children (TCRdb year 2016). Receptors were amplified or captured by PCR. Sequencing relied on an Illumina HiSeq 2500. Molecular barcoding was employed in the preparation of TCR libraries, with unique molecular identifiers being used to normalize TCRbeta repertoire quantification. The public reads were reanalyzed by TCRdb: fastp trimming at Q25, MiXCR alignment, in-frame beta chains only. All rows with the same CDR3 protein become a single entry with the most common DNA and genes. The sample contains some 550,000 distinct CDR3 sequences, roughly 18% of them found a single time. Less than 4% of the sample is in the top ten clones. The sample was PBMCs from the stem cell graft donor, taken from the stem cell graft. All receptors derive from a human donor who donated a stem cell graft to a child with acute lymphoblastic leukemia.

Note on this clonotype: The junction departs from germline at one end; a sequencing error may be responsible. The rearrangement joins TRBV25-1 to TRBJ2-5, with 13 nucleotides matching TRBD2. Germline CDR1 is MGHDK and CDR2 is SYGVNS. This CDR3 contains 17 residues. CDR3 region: CAISKSTSGRARETQYF. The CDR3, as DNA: TGTGCCATCAGTAAGAGTACTAGCGGGAGGGCTCGGGAGACCCAGTACTTC.

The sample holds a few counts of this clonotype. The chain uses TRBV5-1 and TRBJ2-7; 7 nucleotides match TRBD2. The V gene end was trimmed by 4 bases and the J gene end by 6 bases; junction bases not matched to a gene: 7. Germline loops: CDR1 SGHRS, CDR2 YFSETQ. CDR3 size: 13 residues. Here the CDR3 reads CASSLWPGGEQYF. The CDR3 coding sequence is TGCGCCAGCAGCCTGTGGCCGGGGGGCGAGCAGTACTTC.

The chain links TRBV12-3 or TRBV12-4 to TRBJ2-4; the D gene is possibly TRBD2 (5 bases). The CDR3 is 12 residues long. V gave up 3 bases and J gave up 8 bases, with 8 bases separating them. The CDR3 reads CASSFGVDIQYF. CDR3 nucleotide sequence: TGTGCCAGCAGTTTCGGGGTGGACATTCAGTACTTC.

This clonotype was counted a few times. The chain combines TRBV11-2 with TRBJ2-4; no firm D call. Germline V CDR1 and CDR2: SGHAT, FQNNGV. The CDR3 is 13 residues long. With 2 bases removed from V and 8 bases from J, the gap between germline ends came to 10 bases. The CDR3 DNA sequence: TGTGCCAGCAGCTTACTCCCTTCGGACATTCAGTACTTC. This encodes CASSLLPSDIQYF.

This CDR3 reads CASSSLRVTDPCEQYF. The CDR3 region has the DNA TGTGCCAGCTCGTCGTTACGAGTAACGGACCCCTGCGAGCAGTACTTC. This chain joins TRBV18 and TRBJ2-7; D is uncertain. Trimming removed 6 bases from V and 6 bases from J, with 24 bases in between. Germline V gene lookup returns CDR1 KGHSH and CDR2 LQKENI. This CDR3 has 16 residues. Variable domain in full (rest from reference TRBV18 and TRBJ2-7): NAGVMQNPRHLVRRRGQEARLRCSPMKGHSHVYWYRQLPEEGLKFMVYLQKENIIDESGMPKERFSAEFPKEGPSILRIQQVVRGDSAAYFCASSSLRVTDPCEQYFGPGTRLTVT.

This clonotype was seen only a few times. The CDR3, as DNA: TGCAGTGCCCCGGGACTAACTTACAATGAGCAGTTCTTC. This encodes CSAPGLTYNEQFF. V gene TRBV20-1 combines with J gene TRBJ2-1, with 7 nucleotides matching TRBD2. The V segment lost 6 bases and the J segment 4 bases; nucleotides outside the gene matches: 6. The CDR3 is made up of 13 amino acids. Germline assignment: CDR1 DFQATT and CDR2 SNEGSKA (reference sequence).

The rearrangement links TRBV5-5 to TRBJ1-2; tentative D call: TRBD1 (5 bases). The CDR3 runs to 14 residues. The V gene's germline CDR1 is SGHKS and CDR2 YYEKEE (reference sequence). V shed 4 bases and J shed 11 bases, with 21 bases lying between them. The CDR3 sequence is CASSHLGLSPGYTF. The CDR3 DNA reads TGTGCCAGCAGCCACCTGGGGCTATCCCCGGGGTACACCTTC. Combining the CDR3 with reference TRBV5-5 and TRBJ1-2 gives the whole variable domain DAGVTQSPTHLIKTRGQQVTLRCSPISGHKSVSWYQQVLGQGPQFIFQYYEKEERGRGNFPDRFSARQFPNYSSELNVNALLLGDSALYLCASSHLGLSPGYTFGSGTRLTVV.

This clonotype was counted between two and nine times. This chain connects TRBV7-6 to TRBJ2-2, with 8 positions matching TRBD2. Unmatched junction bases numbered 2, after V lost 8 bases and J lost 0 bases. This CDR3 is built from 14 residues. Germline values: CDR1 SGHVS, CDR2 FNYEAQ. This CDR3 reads CASGGRSNTGELFF. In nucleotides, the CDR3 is TGTGCCAGCGGCGGGAGGTCGAACACCGGGGAGCTGTTTTTT.

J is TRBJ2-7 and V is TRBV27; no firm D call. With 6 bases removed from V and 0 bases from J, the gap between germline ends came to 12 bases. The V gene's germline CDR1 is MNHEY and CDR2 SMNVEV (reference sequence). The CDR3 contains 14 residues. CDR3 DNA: TGTGCCAGCAGGCTAACCGTTAGCTCCTACGAGCAGTACTTC. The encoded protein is CASRLTVSSYEQYF.

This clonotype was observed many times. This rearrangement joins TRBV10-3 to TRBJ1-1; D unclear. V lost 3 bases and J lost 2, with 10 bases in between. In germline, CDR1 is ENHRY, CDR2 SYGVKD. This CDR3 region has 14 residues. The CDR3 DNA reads TGTGCCATCAGTGATCCCAGCATCAACACTGAAGCTTTCTTT. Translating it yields CAISDPSINTEAFF.

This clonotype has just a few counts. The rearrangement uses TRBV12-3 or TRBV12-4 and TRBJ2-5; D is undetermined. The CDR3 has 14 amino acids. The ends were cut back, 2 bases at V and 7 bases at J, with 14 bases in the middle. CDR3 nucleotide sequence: TGTGCCAGCAGTTTATCACAGTCAATTGGGACCCAGTACTTC. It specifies CASSLSQSIGTQYF.

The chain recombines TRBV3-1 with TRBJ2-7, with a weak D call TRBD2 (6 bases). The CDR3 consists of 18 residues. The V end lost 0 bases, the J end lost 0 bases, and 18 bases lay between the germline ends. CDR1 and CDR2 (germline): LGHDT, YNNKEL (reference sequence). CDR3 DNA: TGTGCCAGCAGCCAAGAGGCCCTTAGCGGTATTAGCTCCTACGAGCAGTACTTC. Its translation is CASSQEALSGISSYEQYF.

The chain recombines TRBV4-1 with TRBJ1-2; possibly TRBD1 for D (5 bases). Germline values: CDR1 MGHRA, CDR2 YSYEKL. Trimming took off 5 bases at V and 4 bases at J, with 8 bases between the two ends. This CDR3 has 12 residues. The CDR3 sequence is CASSGAVYGYTF. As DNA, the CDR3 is TGCGCCAGCAGCGGGGCGGTCTATGGCTACACCTTC.

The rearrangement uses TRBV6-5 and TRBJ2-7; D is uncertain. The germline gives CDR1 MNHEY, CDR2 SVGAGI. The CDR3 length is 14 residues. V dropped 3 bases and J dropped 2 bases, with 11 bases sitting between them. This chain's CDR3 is CASSYFHGPYEQYF. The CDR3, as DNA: TGTGCCAGCAGTTATTTCCACGGTCCCTACGAGCAGTACTTC.

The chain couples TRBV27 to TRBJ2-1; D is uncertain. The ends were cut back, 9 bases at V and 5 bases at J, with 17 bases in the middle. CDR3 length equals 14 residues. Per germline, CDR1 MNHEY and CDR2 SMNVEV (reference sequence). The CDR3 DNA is TGTGCCAGTGGATCGGATCCCCTTCACAATGAGCAGTTCTTC. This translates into CASGSDPLHNEQFF.

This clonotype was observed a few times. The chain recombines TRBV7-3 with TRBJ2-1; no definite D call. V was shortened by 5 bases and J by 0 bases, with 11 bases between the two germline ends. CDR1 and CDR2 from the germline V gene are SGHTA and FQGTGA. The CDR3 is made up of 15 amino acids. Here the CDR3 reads CASSGSVRSYNEQFF. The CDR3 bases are TGTGCCAGCAGCGGGTCGGTTCGCTCCTACAATGAGCAGTTCTTC.

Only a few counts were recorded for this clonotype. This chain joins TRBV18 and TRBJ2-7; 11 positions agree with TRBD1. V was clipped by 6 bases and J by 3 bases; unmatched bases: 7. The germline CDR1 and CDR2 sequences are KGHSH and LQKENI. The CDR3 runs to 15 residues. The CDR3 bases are TGTGCCAGCTCCGAGGGACAGGGGGTCAACTACGAGCAGTACTTC. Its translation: CASSEGQGVNYEQYF.

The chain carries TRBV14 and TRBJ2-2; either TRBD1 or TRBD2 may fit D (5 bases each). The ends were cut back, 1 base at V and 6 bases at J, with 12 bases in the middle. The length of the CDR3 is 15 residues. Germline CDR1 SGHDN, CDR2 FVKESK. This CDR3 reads CASSQVGPGAGELFF. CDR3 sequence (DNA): TGTGCCAGCAGCCAAGTGGGACCGGGCGCCGGGGAGCTGTTTTTT.

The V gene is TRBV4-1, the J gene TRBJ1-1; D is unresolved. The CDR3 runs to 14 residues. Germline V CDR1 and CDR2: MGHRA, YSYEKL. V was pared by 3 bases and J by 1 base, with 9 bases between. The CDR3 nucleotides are TGCGCCAGCAGCCACCATCCAGCGAACACTGAAGCTTTCTTT. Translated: CASSHHPANTEAFF.

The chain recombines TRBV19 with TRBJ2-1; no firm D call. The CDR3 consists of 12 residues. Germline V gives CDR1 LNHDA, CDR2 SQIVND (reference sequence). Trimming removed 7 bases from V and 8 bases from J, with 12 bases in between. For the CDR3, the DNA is TGTGCCAGTACGCGGCGTGGCCATGAGCAGTTCTTC. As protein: CASTRRGHEQFF.

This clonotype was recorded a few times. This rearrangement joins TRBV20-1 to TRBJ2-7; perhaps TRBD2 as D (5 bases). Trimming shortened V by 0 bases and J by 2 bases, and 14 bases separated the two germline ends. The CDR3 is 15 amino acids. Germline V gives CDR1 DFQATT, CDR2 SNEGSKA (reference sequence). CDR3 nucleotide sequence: TGCAGTGCTAGAGATTGGAGGTTACCAACCTACGAGCAGTACTTC. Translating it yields CSARDWRLPTYEQYF.

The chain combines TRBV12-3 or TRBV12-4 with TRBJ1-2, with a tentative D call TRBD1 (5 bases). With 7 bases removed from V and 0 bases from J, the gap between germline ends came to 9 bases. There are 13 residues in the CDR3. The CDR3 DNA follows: TGTGCCAGCATCGGGGGGTCTAACTATGGCTACACCTTC. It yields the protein CASIGGSNYGYTF.

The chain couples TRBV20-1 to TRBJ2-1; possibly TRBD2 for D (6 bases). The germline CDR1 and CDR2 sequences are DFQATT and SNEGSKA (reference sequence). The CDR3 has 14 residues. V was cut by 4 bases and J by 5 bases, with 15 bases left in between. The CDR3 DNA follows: TGCAGTGCTATGGGGGGAAATGGTAACAATGAGCAGTTCTTC. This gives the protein CSAMGGNGNNEQFF.

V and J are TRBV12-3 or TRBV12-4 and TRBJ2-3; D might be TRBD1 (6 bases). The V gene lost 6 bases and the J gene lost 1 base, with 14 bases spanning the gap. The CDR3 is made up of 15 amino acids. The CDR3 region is CASSYDRLGTDTQYF. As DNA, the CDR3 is TGTGCCAGCAGCTACGACAGGTTAGGCACAGATACGCAGTATTTT.

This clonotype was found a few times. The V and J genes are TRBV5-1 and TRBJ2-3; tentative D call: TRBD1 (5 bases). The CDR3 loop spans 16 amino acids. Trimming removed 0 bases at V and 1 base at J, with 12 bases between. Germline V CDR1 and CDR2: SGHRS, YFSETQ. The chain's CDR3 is CASSLGTPHRTDTQYF. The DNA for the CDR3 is TGCGCCAGCAGCTTGGGGACACCGCACCGCACAGATACGCAGTATTTT.

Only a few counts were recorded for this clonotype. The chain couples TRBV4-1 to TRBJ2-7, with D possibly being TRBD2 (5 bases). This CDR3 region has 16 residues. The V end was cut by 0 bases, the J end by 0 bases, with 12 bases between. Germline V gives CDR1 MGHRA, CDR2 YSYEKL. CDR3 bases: TGCGCCAGCAGCCAAGATCTCCGGGATCCCTCCTACGAGCAGTACTTC. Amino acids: CASSQDLRDPSYEQYF.

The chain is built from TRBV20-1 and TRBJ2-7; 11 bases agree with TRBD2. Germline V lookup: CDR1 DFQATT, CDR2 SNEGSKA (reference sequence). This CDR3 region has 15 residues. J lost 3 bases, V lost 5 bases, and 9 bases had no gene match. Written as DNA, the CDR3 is TGCAGTGCTCCGCGGGGACTAGCGGAGAACTACGAGCAGTACTTC. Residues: CSAPRGLAENYEQYF.

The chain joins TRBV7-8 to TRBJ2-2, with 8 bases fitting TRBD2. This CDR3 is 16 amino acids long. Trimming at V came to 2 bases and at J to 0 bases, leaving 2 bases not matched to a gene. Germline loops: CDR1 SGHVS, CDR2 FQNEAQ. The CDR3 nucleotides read TGTGCCAGCAGCTTAACTAGCGGCCCGAACACCGGGGAGCTGTTTTTT. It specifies CASSLTSGPNTGELFF.

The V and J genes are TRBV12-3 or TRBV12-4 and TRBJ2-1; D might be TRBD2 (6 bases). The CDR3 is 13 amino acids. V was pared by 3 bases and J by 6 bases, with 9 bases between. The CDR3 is CASSLRGFNEQFF. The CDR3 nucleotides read TGTGCCAGCAGTTTGCGGGGATTCAATGAGCAGTTCTTC.

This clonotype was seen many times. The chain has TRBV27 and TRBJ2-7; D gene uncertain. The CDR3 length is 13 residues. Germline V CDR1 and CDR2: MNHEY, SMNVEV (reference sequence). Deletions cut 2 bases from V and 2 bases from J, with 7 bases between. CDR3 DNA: TGTGCCAGCAGTTTAAGAGGACCCTACGAGCAGTACTTC. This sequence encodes CASSLRGPYEQYF.

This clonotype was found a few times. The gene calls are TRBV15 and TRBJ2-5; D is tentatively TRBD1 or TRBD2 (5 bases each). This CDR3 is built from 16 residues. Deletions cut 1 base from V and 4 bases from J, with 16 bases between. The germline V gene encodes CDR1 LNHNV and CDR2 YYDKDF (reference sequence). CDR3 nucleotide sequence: TGTGCCACCAGCAGAGGAGGGGCTAGTACGCGAGAGACCCAGTACTTC. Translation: CATSRGGASTRETQYF. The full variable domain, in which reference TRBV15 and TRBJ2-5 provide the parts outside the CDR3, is DAMVIQNPRYQVTQFGKPVTLSCSQTLNHNVMYWYQQKSSQAPKLLFHYYDKDFNNEADTPDNFQSRRPNTSFCFLDIRSPGLGDTAMYLCATSRGGASTRETQYFGPGTRLLVL.

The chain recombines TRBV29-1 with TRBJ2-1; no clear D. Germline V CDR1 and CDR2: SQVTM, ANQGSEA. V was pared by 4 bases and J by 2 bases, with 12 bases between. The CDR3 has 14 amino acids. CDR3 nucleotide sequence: TGCAGCGTTGGGAGCCTCATCCCCTACAATGAGCAGTTCTTC. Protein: CSVGSLIPYNEQFF.